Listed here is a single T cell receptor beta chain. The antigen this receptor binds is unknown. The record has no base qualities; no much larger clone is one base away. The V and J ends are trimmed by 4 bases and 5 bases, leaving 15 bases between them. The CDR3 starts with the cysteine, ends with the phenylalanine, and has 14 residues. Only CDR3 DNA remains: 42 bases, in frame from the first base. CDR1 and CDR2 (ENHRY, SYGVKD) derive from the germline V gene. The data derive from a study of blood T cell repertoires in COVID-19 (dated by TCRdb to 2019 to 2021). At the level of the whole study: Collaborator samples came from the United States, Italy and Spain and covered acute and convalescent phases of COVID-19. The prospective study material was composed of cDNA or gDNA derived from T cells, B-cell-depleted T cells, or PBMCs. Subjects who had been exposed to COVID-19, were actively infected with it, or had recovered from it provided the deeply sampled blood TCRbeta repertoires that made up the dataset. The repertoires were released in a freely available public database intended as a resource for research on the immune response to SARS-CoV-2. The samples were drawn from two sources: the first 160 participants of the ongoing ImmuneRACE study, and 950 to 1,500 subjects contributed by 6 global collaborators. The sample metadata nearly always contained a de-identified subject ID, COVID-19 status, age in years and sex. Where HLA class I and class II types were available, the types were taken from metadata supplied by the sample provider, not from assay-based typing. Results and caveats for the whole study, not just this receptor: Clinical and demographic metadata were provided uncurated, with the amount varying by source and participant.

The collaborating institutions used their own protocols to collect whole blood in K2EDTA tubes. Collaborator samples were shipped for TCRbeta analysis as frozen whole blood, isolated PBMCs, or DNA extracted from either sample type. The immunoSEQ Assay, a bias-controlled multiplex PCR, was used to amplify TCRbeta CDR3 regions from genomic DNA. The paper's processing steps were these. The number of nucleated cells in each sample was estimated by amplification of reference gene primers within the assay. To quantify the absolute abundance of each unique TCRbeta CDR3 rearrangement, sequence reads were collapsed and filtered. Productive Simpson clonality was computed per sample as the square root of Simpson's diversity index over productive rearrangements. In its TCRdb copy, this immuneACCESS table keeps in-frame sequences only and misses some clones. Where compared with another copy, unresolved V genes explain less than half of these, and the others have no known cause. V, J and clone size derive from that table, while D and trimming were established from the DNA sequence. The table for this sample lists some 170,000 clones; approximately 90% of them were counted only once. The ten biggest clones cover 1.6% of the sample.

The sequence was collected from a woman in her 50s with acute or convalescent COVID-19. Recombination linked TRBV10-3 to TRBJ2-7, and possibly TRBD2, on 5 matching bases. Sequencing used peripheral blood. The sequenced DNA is TGTGCCATCAGTGCCCCAAAGCCGGGGAACGAGCAGTACTTC. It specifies CAISAPKPGNEQYF.